The 18 T cell receptor beta chains below were found in one sample sequenced in a study of memory CD4+ T cells and cytomegalovirus serostatus. Data came from immunoSEQ multiplex PCR; TCRdb stores just in-frame clones and leaves some out. The sample shows around 99,000 clones, about four fifths of them seen only once. The sort gate was single viable CD3+CD4+CD8-CD45RO+ cells for memory CD4+ T cells. Sample: memory CD4+ T cells from blood. Receptors were obtained from an adult in good health and CMV-seropositive.

The rearrangement joins TRBV11-3 to TRBJ2-7; tentative D call: TRBD2 (6 bases). Germline V gene sequence: CDR1 SGHNT, CDR2 YENEEA. Trimming cost V 3 bases and J 5 bases, with 11 bases left between them. This CDR3 contains 13 residues. CDR3 coding DNA: TGTGCCAGCAGCTTCGGTCCGGGGGACGAGCAGTACTTC. Residues: CASSFGPGDEQYF.

This clone has a single count. The CDR3: CASSPGGGAHEQYF. CDR3 nucleotide sequence: TGTGCCAGCAGCCCCGGGGGGGGCGCCCACGAGCAGTACTTC. V gene TRBV7-2 combines with J gene TRBJ2-7; 8 positions agree with TRBD2. The V gene end was trimmed by 5 bases and the J gene end by 5 bases; junction bases not matched to a gene: 8. CDR1 is SGHTA and CDR2 is FQGNSA in the germline V gene. The CDR3 has 14 residues.

This chain links TRBV19 with TRBJ2-1; 7 nucleotides match TRBD2. The V segment lost 0 bases and the J segment 2 bases; nucleotides outside the gene matches: 4. There are 16 residues in the CDR3. The germline CDR1 and CDR2 sequences are LNHDA and SQIVND (reference sequence). The CDR3 is CASSIDRSGTYNEQFF. Written as DNA, the CDR3 is TGTGCCAGTAGTATAGATCGGAGCGGGACCTACAATGAGCAGTTCTTC.

This sequence joins TRBV7-3 and TRBJ2-1, with TRBD2 identical over 10 bases. The CDR3 sequence is 16 residues long. The V segment lost 5 bases and the J segment 7 bases; nucleotides outside the gene matches: 11. Germline CDR1 is SGHTA and CDR2 is FQGTGA. The CDR3 region is CASSPHNTSGKNEQFF. CDR3 DNA sequence: TGTGCCAGCAGCCCCCATAACACTAGCGGGAAGAATGAGCAGTTCTTC.

This clone appeared a single time. The rearrangement links TRBV19 to TRBJ2-1, with 8 bases fitting TRBD2. Germline CDR1 LNHDA, CDR2 SQIVND (reference sequence). With 5 bases clipped from V and 6 bases from J, the junction kept 9 bases outside the gene matches. The CDR3 contains 15 residues. CDR3 bases: TGTGCCAGTAGTCCCGGGACTAGGTCGGTCAATGAGCAGTTCTTC. Protein sequence: CASSPGTRSVNEQFF.

The J gene is TRBJ1-5, the V gene TRBV7-8; D gene uncertain. Germline loops: CDR1 SGHVS, CDR2 FQNEAQ. V was shortened by 1 base and J by 7 bases, with 11 bases between the two germline ends. The CDR3 loop spans 14 amino acids. In nucleotides, the CDR3 is TGTGCCAGCAGCTTAGTTTTTGGGGAACAGCCCCAGCATTTT. Translated, it gives CASSLVFGEQPQHF.

This clone showed up just once. V usage is TRBV6-1 and J usage is TRBJ1-1; TRBD1 matches at 9 bases. Per germline, CDR1 MNHNS and CDR2 SASEGT. The V segment lost 4 bases and the J segment 1 base; nucleotides outside the gene matches: 4. This CDR3 is 15 amino acids long. The CDR3 loop reads CASSGGQGANTEAFF. The CDR3 DNA is TGTGCCAGCAGTGGGGGACAGGGAGCGAACACTGAAGCTTTCTTT.

This chain links TRBV18 with TRBJ2-1; D is unresolved. The CDR3 has 14 amino acids. Germline CDR1 KGHSH, CDR2 LQKENI. V gave up 3 bases and J gave up 8 bases, with 14 bases separating them. Here the CDR3 DNA reads TGTGCCAGCTCACCCACCTCATTTGGGGATGAGCAGTTCTTC. The encoded protein is CASSPTSFGDEQFF.

This rearrangement joins TRBV7-2 to TRBJ1-3, with D hard to call. CDR1 is SGHTA, CDR2 FQGNSA, per germline. The CDR3 totals 16 residues. Between the trimmed V and J ends, which lost 0 bases and 0 bases, there was a span of 9 bases. The CDR3, as DNA: TGTGCCAGCAGCTTAGCCACACTCGACTCTGGAAACACCATATATTTT. Translating it yields CASSLATLDSGNTIYF.

This sequence joins TRBV5-5 and TRBJ2-7; no clear D. V gave up 2 bases and J gave up 1 base, with 16 bases separating them. The CDR3 has 16 residues. The germline V gene has CDR1 SGHKS and CDR2 YYEKEE (reference sequence). The CDR3 nucleotides read TGTGCCAGCAGCTTAAGTATACTGGGTAAATCCTACGAGCAGTACTTC. Translation gives CASSLSILGKSYEQYF.

This chain uses TRBV5-6 with TRBJ2-4, with D tentatively TRBD1 (6 bases). This CDR3 has 13 amino acids. Germline loops: CDR1 SGHDT, CDR2 YYEEEE. V was pared by 7 bases and J by 8 bases, with 16 bases between. For the CDR3, the DNA is TGTGCCAGCCAATCAACAGGGTTAGACATTCAGTACTTC. Its protein is CASQSTGLDIQYF.

The gene calls are TRBV7-9 and TRBJ1-2; D is possibly TRBD1 (5 bases). CDR3 length: 15 residues. Trimming took 10 bases from V and 5 from J, leaving 23 bases between them. Germline V gene data show CDR1 as SEHNR and CDR2 as FQNEAQ (reference sequence). The CDR3: CATNEQENTLYGYTF. The DNA of the CDR3 is TGTGCCACCAACGAACAGGAGAACACCCTTTATGGCTACACCTTC. The entire variable domain, with the rest obtained from reference TRBV7-9 and TRBJ1-2, is as follows: DTGVSQNPRHKITKRGQNVTFRCDPISEHNRLYWYRQTLGQGPEFLTYFQNEAQLEKSRLLSDRFSAERPKGSFSTLEIQRTEQGDSAMYLCATNEQENTLYGYTFGSGTRLTVV.

This chain uses TRBV7-2 with TRBJ2-1; maybe TRBD1 (5 bases). From germline, CDR1 is SGHTA and CDR2 FQGNSA. This CDR3 has 15 residues. Trimming removed 0 bases at V and 3 bases at J, with 9 bases between. As DNA, the CDR3 is TGTGCCAGCAGCTTAGCAGGGGCCGTCTACAATGAGCAGTTCTTC. Protein: CASSLAGAVYNEQFF.

The chain joins TRBV10-3 to TRBJ2-1; 7 bases are shared with TRBD2. The CDR3 loop spans 15 amino acids. With V trimmed by 8 bases and J by 1 base, 8 bases remained unmatched. In germline, CDR1 is ENHRY, CDR2 SYGVKD. The DNA for the CDR3 is TGTGCCATCTCAGAGAGGGAGGGTTCCTACAATGAGCAGTTCTTC. Residues: CAISEREGSYNEQFF.

This clone was counted between two and nine times. The chain uses TRBV5-1 and TRBJ1-1, with D unclear. The CDR3 contains 14 residues. The V gene's germline CDR1 is SGHRS and CDR2 YFSETQ. V gave up 0 bases and J gave up 1 base, with 7 bases separating them. DNA for the CDR3: TGCGCCAGCAGCTTGGACGGATGGAACACTGAAGCTTTCTTT. This sequence encodes CASSLDGWNTEAFF.

The chain uses TRBV5-1 and TRBJ2-5, with 8 bases fitting TRBD2. The junction had 2 bases not matched to a gene; V was cut back by 0 bases and J by 4 bases. Looked up from germline, CDR1 is SGHRS and CDR2 is YFSETQ. This CDR3 comprises 14 residues. In nucleotides, the CDR3 is TGCGCCAGCAGCTTGGGGGCGGGAGGAGAGACCCAGTACTTC. This sequence encodes CASSLGAGGETQYF.

The genes are TRBV19 and TRBJ1-2; D perhaps matches TRBD1 (6 bases). The CDR3 length is 13 residues. Germline V gene sequence: CDR1 LNHDA, CDR2 SQIVND (reference sequence). V was clipped by 3 bases and J by 2 bases, with 7 bases between them. The CDR3 reads CASSIDRNYGYTF. Here the CDR3 DNA reads TGTGCCAGTAGTATTGACAGGAACTATGGCTACACCTTC.

The gene calls are TRBV28 and TRBJ1-3; the match to TRBD1 covers 10 bases. The germline gives CDR1 MDHEN, CDR2 SYDVKM. The ends lost 6 bases at V and 3 bases at J; junction bases unmatched: 17. The CDR3 contains 19 residues. The chain's CDR3 is CASSGVGLGQGFFGNTIYF. DNA for the CDR3: TGTGCCAGCAGCGGGGTGGGCCTGGGACAGGGGTTTTTTGGAAACACCATATATTTT.